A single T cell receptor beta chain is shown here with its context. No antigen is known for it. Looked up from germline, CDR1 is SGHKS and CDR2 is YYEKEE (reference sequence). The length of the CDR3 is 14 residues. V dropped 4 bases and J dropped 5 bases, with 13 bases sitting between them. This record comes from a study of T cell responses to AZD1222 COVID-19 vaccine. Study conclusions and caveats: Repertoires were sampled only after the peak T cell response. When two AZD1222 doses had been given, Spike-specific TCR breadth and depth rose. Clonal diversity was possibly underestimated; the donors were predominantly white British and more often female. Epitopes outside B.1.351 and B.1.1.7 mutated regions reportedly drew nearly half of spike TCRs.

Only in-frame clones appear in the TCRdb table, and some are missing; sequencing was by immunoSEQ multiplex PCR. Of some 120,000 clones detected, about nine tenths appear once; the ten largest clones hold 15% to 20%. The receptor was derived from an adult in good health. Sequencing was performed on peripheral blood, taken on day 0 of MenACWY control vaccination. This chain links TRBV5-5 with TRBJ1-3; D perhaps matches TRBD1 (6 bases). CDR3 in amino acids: CASSRDTQRNTIYF. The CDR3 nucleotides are TGTGCCAGCAGCCGGGACACCCAGAGAAACACCATATATTTT.